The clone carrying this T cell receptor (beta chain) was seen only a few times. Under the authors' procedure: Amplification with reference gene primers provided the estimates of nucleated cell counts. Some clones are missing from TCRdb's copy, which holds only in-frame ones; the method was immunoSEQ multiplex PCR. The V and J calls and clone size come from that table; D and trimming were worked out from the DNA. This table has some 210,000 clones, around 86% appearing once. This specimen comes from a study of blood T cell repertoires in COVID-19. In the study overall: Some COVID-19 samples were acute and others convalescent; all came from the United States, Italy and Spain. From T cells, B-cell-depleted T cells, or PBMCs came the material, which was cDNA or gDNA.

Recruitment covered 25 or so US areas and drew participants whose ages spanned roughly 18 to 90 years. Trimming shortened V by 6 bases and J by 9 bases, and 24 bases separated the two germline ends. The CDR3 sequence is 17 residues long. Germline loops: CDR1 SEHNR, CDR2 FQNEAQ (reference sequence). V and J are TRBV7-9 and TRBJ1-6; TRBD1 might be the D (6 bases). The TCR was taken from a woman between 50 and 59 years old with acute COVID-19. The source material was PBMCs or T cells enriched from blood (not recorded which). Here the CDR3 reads CASRSNRAPAGSSPLHF. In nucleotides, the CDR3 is TGTGCCAGCAGATCCAACAGGGCTCCCGCCGGTAGTTCACCCCTCCACTTT.